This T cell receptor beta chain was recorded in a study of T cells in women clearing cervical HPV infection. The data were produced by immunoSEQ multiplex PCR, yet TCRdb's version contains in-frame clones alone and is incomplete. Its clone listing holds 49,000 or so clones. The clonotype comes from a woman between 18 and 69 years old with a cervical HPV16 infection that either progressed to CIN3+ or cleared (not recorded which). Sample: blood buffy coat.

The CDR3 is CASRVQESTEAFF. Partial CDR3 DNA: TGTGCCAGTAGGGTACAGGAGTCCACTGAA. The chain combines TRBV19 with TRBJ1-1, with a possible D match to TRBD1 (5 bases). The DNA ends 3 residues before the CDR3 does, and the rest of the CDR3 is filled in from the germline J gene. In germline, CDR1 is LNHDA, CDR2 SQIVND (reference sequence). Trimming cost V 6 bases and J 4 bases, with 12 bases left between them. This CDR3 contains 13 residues.